The sequence of this T cell receptor beta chain was determined in a study of T cells after yellow fever vaccination. Overall study: Those fractions that held only low numbers of cells were prepared using the SMART-Seq v4 Ultra Low Input RNA kit.

The TCR cDNA carried a universal primer site and UMIs from 5'RACE template switching. TCRdb processed the 5' RACE reads anew with MiXCR; each CDR3 protein has one entry. This table holds 350,000 to 550,000 distinct CDR3 sequences, roughly 20% found once. This clonotype turned up a few times. Trimming left V 0 bases short and J 4 bases short, with 13 bases between. CDR1 is DFQATT, CDR2 SNEGSKA, per germline (reference sequence). This CDR3 spans 15 amino acids. The V gene is TRBV20-1, the J gene TRBJ1-5; D is unresolved. The specimen was PBMCs, collected before the yellow fever booster vaccination. This receptor was identified in a young man who received the YFV17D yellow fever vaccine. The CDR3 here is CSARDARQFNQPQHF. The CDR3 bases are TGCAGTGCTAGAGATGCACGCCAGTTTAATCAGCCCCAGCATTTT.